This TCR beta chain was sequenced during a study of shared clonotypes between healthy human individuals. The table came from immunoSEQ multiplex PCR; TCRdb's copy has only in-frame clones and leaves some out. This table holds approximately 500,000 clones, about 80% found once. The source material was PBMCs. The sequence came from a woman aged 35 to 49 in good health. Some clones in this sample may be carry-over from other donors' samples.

In DNA, the CDR3 is TGTGCCACCAGCACAGGCACCAGTCCTGGCTACACCTTC. Translating it yields CATSTGTSPGYTF. This chain joins TRBV15 and TRBJ1-2, with no clear D. Germline CDR1 reads LNHNV; CDR2 reads YYDKDF (reference sequence). V lost 4 bases and J 7 bases, leaving 13 bases between the germline ends. This CDR3 is built from 13 residues.